These 7 T cell receptor beta chains came from one sample sequenced in a study of CD8 T cells in ankylosing spondylitis. Findings of the study overall: Ankylosing spondylitis blood seemed to carry a telltale TCR beta motif made of under ten highly homologous variants.

The antigens for these receptors are not known. MiXCR, applied by TCRdb to the 5' RACE reads, yields one record per CDR3 protein. The sample includes almost 400,000 distinct CDR3 sequences, around 24% of them seen just once. Sample: blood, either unsorted or a sorted T cell fraction (not recorded which). These receptor sequences come from a male donor with ankylosing spondylitis.

In this sample, this clonotype turned up a few times. The chain recombines TRBV5-1 with TRBJ2-1, with 12 bases aligning to TRBD2. This CDR3 has 16 residues. The ends lost 2 bases at V and 4 bases at J; junction bases unmatched: 4. Germline V gene lookup returns CDR1 SGHRS and CDR2 YFSETQ. The CDR3 DNA follows: TGCGCCAGCAGCTTCCGGACTAGCGGGGCATACAATGAGCAGTTCTTC. Protein sequence: CASSFRTSGAYNEQFF.

The chain has TRBV19 and TRBJ2-3; D remains unclear. Trimming pared 8 bases from V and 0 bases from J, leaving 9 bases between. From germline, CDR1 is LNHDA and CDR2 SQIVND (reference sequence). This CDR3 is 13 amino acids long. CDR3: CASVPTSTDTQYF. For the CDR3, the DNA is TGTGCCAGTGTCCCCACTAGCACAGATACGCAGTATTTT.

This sequence joins TRBV19 and TRBJ2-3, with D perhaps TRBD2 (6 bases). Germline CDR1 and CDR2: LNHDA and SQIVND (reference sequence). V gave up 8 bases and J gave up 1 base, with 16 bases separating them. The CDR3 spans 15 residues. The CDR3 loop reads CASAGGLARTDTQYF. The CDR3 coding sequence is TGTGCCAGTGCTGGAGGGTTAGCCCGCACAGATACGCAGTATTTT.

This clonotype was detected a few times. The chain recombines TRBV5-1 with TRBJ2-1, with TRBD1 as a possible D gene (6 bases). The CDR3 has 15 residues. Germline CDR1 and CDR2: SGHRS and YFSETQ. The V gene lost 2 bases and the J gene lost 8 bases, with 17 bases spanning the gap. This CDR3 is CASSFLQGRSDEQFF. The DNA of the CDR3 is TGCGCCAGCAGCTTTTTACAGGGTCGGTCCGATGAGCAGTTCTTC.

The sample holds a few counts of this clonotype. The V gene is TRBV11-2, the J gene TRBJ2-7; D is perhaps TRBD1 (6 bases). The CDR3 spans 14 residues. CDR1 is SGHAT and CDR2 is FQNNGV in the germline V gene. V was pared by 4 bases and J by 2 bases, with 12 bases between. The CDR3 here is CASSWAQGPYEQYF. The CDR3 nucleotides read TGTGCCAGCAGCTGGGCCCAGGGGCCCTACGAGCAGTACTTC.

The rearrangement joins TRBV5-1 to TRBJ2-5; possibly TRBD1 for D (6 bases). Trimming stripped 7 bases from V and 2 bases from J, with 21 bases between. Germline lookup yields CDR1 SGHRS and CDR2 YFSETQ. CDR3 length equals 16 residues. The CDR3 sequence is CASGGRDGKEQETQYF. In DNA form, the CDR3 reads TGCGCCAGCGGGGGCCGGGACGGCAAAGAGCAAGAGACCCAGTACTTC.

This clonotype was seen more than once but under ten times. The chain carries TRBV10-1 and TRBJ2-2; 7 bases line up with TRBD1. Trimming took 0 bases from V and 7 from J; bases not matched to a gene: 2. Germline CDR1 is WNHNN and CDR2 is SYGVQD (reference sequence). The CDR3 has 14 residues. This CDR3 is CASSESGQFGELFF. CDR3 coding DNA: TGCGCCAGCAGTGAGTCGGGACAGTTCGGGGAGCTGTTTTTT.